This entry lists 23 T cell receptor beta chains sequenced from one sample in a study of blood T cell repertoires in COVID-19. Clones were sequenced by immunoSEQ multiplex PCR, and TCRdb holds only the in-frame ones, with some missing. This sample has 71,000 or so clones, with over 70% found just once. Sequencing used peripheral blood. These receptors all come from a man aged 45-65 years with acute or convalescent COVID-19.

J is TRBJ1-6 and V is TRBV7-8, with D uncertain. The V end was cut by 5 bases, the J end by 7 bases, with 9 bases between. This CDR3 is built from 13 residues. CDR1 is SGHVS, CDR2 FQNEAQ, per germline. CDR3 residues: CASSAGSNSPLHF. CDR3 DNA: TGTGCCAGCAGCGCGGGGAGCAATTCACCCCTCCACTTT. The full variable domain, rest sourced from reference TRBV7-8 and TRBJ1-6, is GAGVSQSPRYKVAKRGQDVALRCDPISGHVSLFWYQQALGQGPEFLTYFQNEAQLDKSGLPSDRFFAERPEGSVSTLKIQRTQQEDSAVYLCASSAGSNSPLHFGNGTRLTVT.

This chain uses TRBV4-1 with TRBJ1-2; tentatively, D is TRBD1 (6 bases). Germline V gene lookup returns CDR1 MGHRA and CDR2 YSYEKL. The CDR3 is 15 residues long. Trimming removed 1 base at V and 4 bases at J, with 13 bases between. CDR3 sequence: CASSQVTGTSYGYTF. The CDR3 DNA follows: TGCGCCAGCAGCCAAGTAACAGGGACGAGCTATGGCTACACCTTC.

This chain uses TRBV4-2 with TRBJ1-6, with a tentative D call TRBD1 (5 bases). There are 15 residues in the CDR3. The V end was cut by 0 bases, the J end by 13 bases, with 16 bases between. Germline lookup yields CDR1 LGHNA and CDR2 YNFKEQ. The CDR3 DNA is TGTGCCAGCAGCCAAGAGGTACAGGAATGGTCCCCCCTCCACTTT. Translated, it gives CASSQEVQEWSPLHF.

The rearrangement uses TRBV5-1 and TRBJ2-7; a weak D match, TRBD1 (5 bases). The CDR3 length is 15 residues. Germline values: CDR1 SGHRS, CDR2 YFSETQ. Deletions cut 1 base from V and 1 base from J, with 12 bases between. The CDR3 reads CASSLRQGLSYEQYF. CDR3 bases: TGCGCCAGCAGCTTGAGGCAGGGTTTATCCTACGAGCAGTACTTC. The full variable domain, its missing parts supplied by reference TRBV5-1 and TRBJ2-7, is KAGVTQTPRYLIKTRGQQVTLSCSPISGHRSVSWYQQTPGQGLQFLFEYFSETQRNKGNFPGRFSGRQFSNSRSEMNVSTLELGDSALYLCASSLRQGLSYEQYFGPGTRLTVT.

The chain couples TRBV4-1 to TRBJ1-1; D not certain. CDR1 MGHRA and CDR2 YSYEKL come from the germline V gene. The CDR3 totals 14 residues. The V gene lost 4 bases and the J gene lost 5 bases, with 14 bases spanning the gap. CDR3 residues: CASSLEPQRTEAFF. In nucleotides, the CDR3 is TGCGCCAGCAGCCTCGAACCTCAGCGAACTGAAGCTTTCTTT.

Only one count was recorded for this clone. The genes are TRBV11-3 and TRBJ1-5, with D unclear. This CDR3 spans 14 amino acids. Trimming left V 5 bases short and J 2 bases short, with 10 bases between. Germline V gene lookup returns CDR1 SGHNT and CDR2 YENEEA. The CDR3 bases are TGTGCCAGCAGCCTACTTAGTGGCAATCAGCCCCAGCATTTT. The encoded protein is CASSLLSGNQPQHF.

In this sample, this clone turned up a few times. The chain employs TRBV9 and TRBJ2-7; no clear D. Germline loops: CDR1 SGDLS, CDR2 YYNGEE. This CDR3 has 15 amino acids. Trimming took 0 bases from V and 1 from J, leaving 11 bases between them. The chain's CDR3 is CASSVVLSRSYEQYF. In DNA, the CDR3 is TGTGCCAGCAGCGTAGTTCTCTCGCGGTCCTACGAGCAGTACTTC.

Here the CDR3 DNA reads TGCAGTGCCCAAACAGGGGAAAAACTGTTTTTT. Translating gives CSAQTGEKLFF. The rearrangement joins TRBV20-1 to TRBJ1-4; maybe TRBD1 (6 bases). The CDR3 runs to 11 residues. Germline CDR1 reads DFQATT; CDR2 reads SNEGSKA (reference sequence). V was shortened by 6 bases and J by 8 bases, with 10 bases between the two germline ends.

V gene TRBV4-2 combines with J gene TRBJ2-5; TRBD2 matches 7 bases. Germline V gene data show CDR1 as LGHNA and CDR2 as YNFKEQ. CDR3 length: 14 amino acids. J gave up 5 bases and V 1 base, and 4 bases lay outside the gene matches. CDR3 sequence (DNA): TGTGCCAGCAGCCAAGGGGAGGGTTGGGAGACCCAGTACTTC. It translates to CASSQGEGWETQYF.

CDR3 amino acids: CASSQEVELAYEQYF. For the CDR3, the DNA is TGTGCCAGCAGCCAAGAGGTGGAGTTGGCCTACGAGCAGTACTTC. The chain couples TRBV14 to TRBJ2-7; D gene ambiguous. This CDR3 is 15 amino acids long. The germline V gene has CDR1 SGHDN and CDR2 FVKESK. The V end was cut by 0 bases, the J end by 2 bases, with 11 bases between.

The rearrangement joins TRBV6-1 to TRBJ1-5; D is possibly TRBD1 (5 bases). V was trimmed by 2 bases and J by 6 bases, leaving 11 bases between them. The germline CDR1 and CDR2 sequences are MNHNS and SASEGT. This CDR3 has 14 amino acids. The CDR3 DNA sequence: TGTGCCAGCAGTGAACTAAGGGGTGGTCAGCCCCAGCATTTT. Translated, it gives CASSELRGGQPQHF.

The chain has TRBV5-1 and TRBJ2-1; TRBD2 is a possible D gene (6 bases). V was cut by 5 bases and J by 3 bases, with 9 bases left in between. The CDR3 runs to 13 residues. Germline assignment: CDR1 SGHRS and CDR2 YFSETQ. The CDR3 loop is CASRGGLYNEQFF. The CDR3 nucleotides read TGCGCCAGCAGGGGGGGACTCTACAATGAGCAGTTCTTC. The full variable domain, completed using reference TRBV5-1 and TRBJ2-1, is KAGVTQTPRYLIKTRGQQVTLSCSPISGHRSVSWYQQTPGQGLQFLFEYFSETQRNKGNFPGRFSGRQFSNSRSEMNVSTLELGDSALYLCASRGGLYNEQFFGPGTRLTVL.

The chain joins TRBV15 to TRBJ2-1, with D hard to call. Germline V gene sequence: CDR1 LNHNV, CDR2 YYDKDF (reference sequence). The CDR3 has 12 amino acids. V was cut by 4 bases and J by 9 bases, with 10 bases left in between. CDR3 sequence (DNA): TGTGCCACCAGCATACCCGGTGGTGAGCAGTTCTTC. Its protein product is CATSIPGGEQFF.

Only one count was recorded for this clone. The chain combines TRBV6-5 with TRBJ2-2; 8 positions match TRBD1. Germline CDR1 MNHEY, CDR2 SVGAGI. The CDR3 length is 15 residues. The V segment lost 6 bases and the J segment 1 base; nucleotides outside the gene matches: 4. The CDR3 protein is CASSGQGRNTGELFF. The CDR3 coding sequence is TGTGCCAGCAGCGGACAGGGTAGGAACACCGGGGAGCTGTTTTTT.

This chain connects TRBV6-1 to TRBJ2-4; the D gene is possibly TRBD2 (5 bases). Germline CDR1 and CDR2: MNHNS and SASEGT. CDR3 length: 12 residues. V lost 2 bases and J 10 bases, leaving 9 bases between the germline ends. The CDR3 nucleotides are TGTGCCAGCAGTGAATCCGGGGTTATTCAGTACTTC. Its translation: CASSESGVIQYF.

The chain recombines TRBV29-1 with TRBJ1-4; 10 bases align to TRBD1. CDR1 and CDR2 (germline): SQVTM, ANQGSEA. The J segment lost 7 bases and the V segment lost 6 bases, leaving 11 bases of the junction unmatched. This CDR3 is 15 amino acids long. The CDR3 DNA sequence: TGCAGCGTGCTCTACCACCGGGACAGGGGTGAAAAACTGTTTTTT. Protein product: CSVLYHRDRGEKLFF.

In its sample, this clone was seen once. This chain connects TRBV6-6 to TRBJ2-1; 7 bases are shared with TRBD2. V was clipped by 5 bases and J by 7 bases; unmatched bases: 8. The CDR3 spans 14 residues. Germline CDR1 and CDR2: MNHNY and SVGAGI (reference sequence). As DNA, the CDR3 is TGTGCCAGCAGTACCTCCCTGGGAGGGAATGAGCAGTTCTTC. Translation: CASSTSLGGNEQFF.

This clone was recorded once. The J gene is TRBJ2-1, the V gene TRBV29-1, with TRBD2 matching over 8 bases. V gave up 5 bases and J gave up 3 bases; unmatched junction bases: 3. Germline V CDR1 and CDR2: SQVTM, ANQGSEA. CDR3 length: 13 residues. CDR3 amino acids: CSVTSGFYNEQFF. CDR3 bases: TGCAGCGTTACTAGCGGTTTCTACAATGAGCAGTTCTTC.

This clone was counted between two and nine times. V usage is TRBV5-6 and J usage is TRBJ1-2, with 7 bases lining up with TRBD1. The V and J ends lost 4 bases and 2 bases, in that order; junction bases with no gene match: 2. Germline assignment: CDR1 SGHDT and CDR2 YYEEEE. The CDR3 length is 13 residues. CDR3 nucleotide sequence: TGTGCCAGCAGCCCGGACAGGAACTATGGCTACACCTTC. Its translation is CASSPDRNYGYTF. Full variable domain (rest looked up from reference TRBV5-6 and TRBJ1-2): DAGVTQSPTHLIKTRGQQVTLRCSPKSGHDTVSWYQQALGQGPQFIFQYYEEEERQRGNFPDRFSGHQFPNYSSELNVNALLLGDSALYLCASSPDRNYGYTFGSGTRLTVV.

The V and J genes are TRBV27 and TRBJ2-3; perhaps TRBD1 as D (5 bases). The germline V and J ends were trimmed by 0 bases and 4 bases, with 11 bases remaining between them. Germline-derived CDR1 and CDR2 are MNHEY and SMNVEV (reference sequence). The CDR3 sequence is 15 residues long. The CDR3 DNA reads TGTGCCAGCAGTTTATCCCGCAGGGTGGCAGATACGCAGTATTTT. This translates into CASSLSRRVADTQYF.

This clone was seen just once. J is TRBJ2-2 and V is TRBV7-2; 10 nucleotides align to TRBD2. Germline-derived CDR1 and CDR2 are SGHTA and FQGNSA. Losses at the gene ends were 1 base for V and 4 bases for J; bases not matched to a gene: 6. CDR3 length: 17 residues. This CDR3 is CASSLGLSGRATGELFF. CDR3 nucleotide sequence: TGTGCCAGCAGCTTAGGACTAAGCGGGAGGGCCACCGGGGAGCTGTTTTTT.

This clone showed up just a few times. V usage is TRBV19 and J usage is TRBJ1-5; a weak D match, TRBD1 (6 bases). Germline lookup yields CDR1 LNHDA and CDR2 SQIVND (reference sequence). The CDR3 sequence is 15 residues long. V was trimmed by 8 bases and J by 0 bases, leaving 14 bases between them. In nucleotides, the CDR3 is TGTGCCAGTGCTGTGCAGGGGTATAGCAATCAGCCCCAGCATTTT. As protein: CASAVQGYSNQPQHF.

V usage is TRBV2 and J usage is TRBJ1-4; perhaps TRBD1 as D (6 bases). This CDR3 region has 14 residues. From germline, CDR1 is SNHLY and CDR2 FYNNEI. Trimming left V 7 bases short and J 7 bases short, with 16 bases between. In DNA, the CDR3 is TGTGCCAGCATCAAAAGGGGGAAGGGTGAAAAACTGTTTTTT. Its translation: CASIKRGKGEKLFF.